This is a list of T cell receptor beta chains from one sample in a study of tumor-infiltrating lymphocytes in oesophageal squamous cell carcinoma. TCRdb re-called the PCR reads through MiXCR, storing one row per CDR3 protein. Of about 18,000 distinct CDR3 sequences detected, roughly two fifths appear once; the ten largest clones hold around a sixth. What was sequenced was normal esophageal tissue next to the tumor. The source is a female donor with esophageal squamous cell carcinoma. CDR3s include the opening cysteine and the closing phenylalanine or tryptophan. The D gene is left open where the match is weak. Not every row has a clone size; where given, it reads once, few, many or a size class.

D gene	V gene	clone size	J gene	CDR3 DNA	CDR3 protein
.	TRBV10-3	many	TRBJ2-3	TGTGCCATCAGTGAGTATGGCGGAGCCGGTGGCACAGATACGCAGTATTTT	CAISEYGGAGGTDTQYF
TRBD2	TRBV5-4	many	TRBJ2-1	TGTGCCAGCAGCTCGGGACTAGCGGGGGGGCGATCCTACAATGAGCAGTTCTTC	CASSSGLAGGRSYNEQFF
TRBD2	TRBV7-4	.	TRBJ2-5	TGTGCCAGCAGCCCGACTAGCGGGAGTCAGGGGACCCAGTACTTC	CASSPTSGSQGTQYF
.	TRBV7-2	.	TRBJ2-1	TGTGCCAGCAGCTCCCGGACAACCTCCTACAATGAGCAGTTCTTC	CASSSRTTSYNEQFF
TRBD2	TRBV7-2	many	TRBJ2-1	TGTGCCAGCAGCGACCGGACTAGCGGGACAAGGAATGAGCAGTTCTTC	CASSDRTSGTRNEQFF
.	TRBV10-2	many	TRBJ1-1	TGCGCCAGCCGAAACGGGAACACTGAAGCTTTCTTT	CASRNGNTEAFF
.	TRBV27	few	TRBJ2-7	TGTGCCAGCAGTTTATTTTTAGGAACGACCCCCTACGAGCAGTACTTC	CASSLFLGTTPYEQYF
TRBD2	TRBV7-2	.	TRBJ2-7	TGTGCCAGCAGGAAGACTAGCGGGAGTGTGTCCTACGAGCAGTACTTC	CASRKTSGSVSYEQYF
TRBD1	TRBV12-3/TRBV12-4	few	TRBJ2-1	TGTGCCAGCAGTTTAAGGCAGGGGGCTGAAAATGAGCAGTTCTTC	CASSLRQGAENEQFF
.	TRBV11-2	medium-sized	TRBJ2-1	TGTGCCAGCAGCCGGGGACAAAGCTCCTACAATGAGCAGTTCTTC	CASSRGQSSYNEQFF
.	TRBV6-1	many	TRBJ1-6	TGTGCCAGCAGGAAAGGAGGGGGAATGAATAATTCACCCCTCCACTTT	CASRKGGGMNNSPLHF
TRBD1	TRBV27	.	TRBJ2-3	TGTGCCAGCAGTCAGGGACAGGGTAGAGATACGCAGTATTTT	CASSQGQGRDTQYF
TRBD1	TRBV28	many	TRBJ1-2	TGTGCCAGCAGTTTTAGGGGCGTAACAGGGGGCGACGGCTACACCTTC	CASSFRGVTGGDGYTF
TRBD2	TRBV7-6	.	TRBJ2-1	TGTGCCAGCAGCTTAGCGCTTGCCGGGACTAGCGGCTACAATGAGCAGTTCTTC	CASSLALAGTSGYNEQFF
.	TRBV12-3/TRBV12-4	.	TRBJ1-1	TGTGCCAGCAGTTTTGCAGGGGCGGTTGGCACTGAAGCTTTCTTT	CASSFAGAVGTEAFF
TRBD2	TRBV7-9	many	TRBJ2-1	TGTGCCAGCAGTGGACTAGCGGGCCTCTACAATGAGCAGTTCTTC	CASSGLAGLYNEQFF
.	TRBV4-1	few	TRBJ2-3	TGCGCCAGCAGCCAAGATCGAGCGGTCCCTGGAAATACGCAGTATTTT	CASSQDRAVPGNTQYF
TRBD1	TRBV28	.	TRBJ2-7	TGTGCCAGCAGTAACCAGGGGGTCCCCTACGAGCAGTACTTC	CASSNQGVPYEQYF
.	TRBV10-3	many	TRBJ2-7	TGTGCCATCAGTGAGTCAACTGCTAGCTCCTACGAGCAGTACTTC	CAISESTASSYEQYF
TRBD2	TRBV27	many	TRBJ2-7	TGTGCCAGCAGCCCTGGGACTAGCGGGGGTCCCTACGAGCAGTACTTC	CASSPGTSGGPYEQYF
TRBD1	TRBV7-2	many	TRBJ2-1	TGTGCCAGCAGCTTAAGGACAGGCCGTAACGATGAGCAGTTCTTC	CASSLRTGRNDEQFF
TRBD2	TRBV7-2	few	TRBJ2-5	TGTGCCAGCAGCCTCGGACTAGCGGGAGATCAAGAGACCCAGTACTTC	CASSLGLAGDQETQYF
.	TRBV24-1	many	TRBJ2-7	TGTGCCACCAGTGATACAACCTCCTACGAGCAGTACTTC	CATSDTTSYEQYF
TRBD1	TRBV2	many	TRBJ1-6	TGTGCCAGCAGTGAGACTGGACAGGGGAAGGGTTCACCCCTCCACTTT	CASSETGQGKGSPLHF
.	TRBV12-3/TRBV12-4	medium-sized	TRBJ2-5	TGTGCCAGCAGTTTTAGGTCAGTCCGCGAGACCCAGTACTTC	CASSFRSVRETQYF
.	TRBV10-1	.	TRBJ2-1	TGCGCCAGCGTGGGACGGAGCTCCTACAATGAGCAGTTCTTC	CASVGRSSYNEQFF
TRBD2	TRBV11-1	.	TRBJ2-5	TGTGCCAGCAGCTTAGCGACTATAGCGGGAGTTCGAGAGACCCAGTACTTC	CASSLATIAGVRETQYF
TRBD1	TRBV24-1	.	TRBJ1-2	TGTGCCACCAGCCCGAGACAGGGGGCCTATGGCTACACCTTC	CATSPRQGAYGYTF
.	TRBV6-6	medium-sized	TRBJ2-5	TGTGCCAGCAGTTACAGGGGCTCTGGGGGAGAGACCCAGTACTTC	CASSYRGSGGETQYF
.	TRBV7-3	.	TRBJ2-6	TGTGCCAGCAGCTCTTCCCCTGGGGCCAACGTCCTGACTTTC	CASSSSPGANVLTF
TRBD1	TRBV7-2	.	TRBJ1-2	TGTGCCAGCAGCTTACAGGGGGCGAGAGGCTACACCTTC	CASSLQGARGYTF
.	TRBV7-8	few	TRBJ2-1	TGTGCCAGCAGCTATCTGGCCCAACATGGTTCCTACAATGAGCAGTTCTTC	CASSYLAQHGSYNEQFF
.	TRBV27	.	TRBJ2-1	TGTGCCAGCAGTCGTCTCACCCTAGAGAATGAGCAGTTCTTC	CASSRLTLENEQFF
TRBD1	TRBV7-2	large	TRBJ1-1	TGTGCCAGCAGGGGACAGTCTACGAACACTGAAGCTTTCTTT	CASRGQSTNTEAFF
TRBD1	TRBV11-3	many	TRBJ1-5	TGTGCCAGCAGCTTAGATCTGGGGACAGGGCGTCAGCCCCAGCATTTT	CASSLDLGTGRQPQHF
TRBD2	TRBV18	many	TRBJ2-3	TGTGCCAGCTCACCACCTTCTAGCGGGGGGGCACATGGTACGCAGTATTTT	CASSPPSSGGAHGTQYF
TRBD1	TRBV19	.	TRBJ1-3	TGTGCCAGTAGTATCCCGCCGGGACAGGGAAACACCATATATTTT	CASSIPPGQGNTIYF
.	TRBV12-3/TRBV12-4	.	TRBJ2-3	TGTGCCAGCAGTTTATACTCAGATACGCAGTATTTT	CASSLYSDTQYF
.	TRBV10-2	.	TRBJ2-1	TGCGCCAGCAGTGAGATGTCGTACAGGCGCATCTACGGTGAGCAGTTCTTC	CASSEMSYRRIYGEQFF